These 27 T cell receptor beta chains were all obtained from the same sample, sequenced in a study of cytomegalovirus exposure and HLA in healthy donors. Amplification used 60 Vbeta primers and 13 Jbeta primers. The protocol was immunoSEQ multiplex PCR, while the TCRdb copy is restricted to in-frame clones and leaves out a portion. The sample consists of 75,000 to 100,000 clones, around 80% of them appearing once. Sequencing was done on a sample of PBMCs. The receptors were gathered from a man aged 25-40 years in good health and CMV-seronegative.

The chain couples TRBV6-5 to TRBJ2-1, with 9 nucleotides matching TRBD1. Trimming cost V 0 bases and J 6 bases; bases outside gene matches: 3. The CDR3 has 15 residues. The germline gives CDR1 MNHEY, CDR2 SVGAGI. The CDR3 bases are TGTGCCAGCAGTTACTCCGGGACAGGGTCCAATGAGCAGTTCTTC. Translated: CASSYSGTGSNEQFF.

CDR3 residues: CASSTGGPGTEAFF. The CDR3 nucleotides are TGTGCCAGCAGCACAGGGGGCCCGGGCACTGAAGCTTTCTTT. The rearrangement joins TRBV6-4 to TRBJ1-1; 9 bases agree with TRBD1. The V gene end was trimmed by 6 bases and the J gene end by 4 bases; junction bases not matched to a gene: 6. This CDR3 has 14 residues. Germline V gene data show CDR1 as MRHNA and CDR2 as SNTAGT.

This chain connects TRBV5-4 to TRBJ1-2, with unresolved D. This CDR3 contains 13 residues. The germline V gene has CDR1 SGHNT and CDR2 YYREEE (reference sequence). V lost 2 bases and J 1 base, leaving 6 bases between the germline ends. The CDR3 coding sequence is TGTGCCAGCAGCTTCACCGGTAACTATGGCTACACCTTC. The encoded protein is CASSFTGNYGYTF.

The count of this clone is one. The chain carries TRBV5-1 and TRBJ1-2; possible D gene TRBD1, 6 bases. Germline CDR1 is SGHRS and CDR2 is YFSETQ. The V end was cut by 4 bases, the J end by 5 bases, with 12 bases between. The CDR3 has 13 residues. The CDR3 region is CASSPLTGYGYTF. Here the CDR3 DNA reads TGCGCCAGCAGCCCACTAACAGGGTATGGCTACACCTTC.

The rearrangement joins TRBV20-1 to TRBJ1-1, with D unresolved. Trimming removed 3 bases at V and 8 bases at J, with 7 bases between. This CDR3 has 10 residues. The germline V gene has CDR1 DFQATT and CDR2 SNEGSKA (reference sequence). CDR3 nucleotides: TGCAGTGCTAGGACGGGGGAAGCTTTCTTT. Translation: CSARTGEAFF.

This clone was observed a handful of times. The rearrangement joins TRBV5-1 to TRBJ2-3; 7 bases are shared with TRBD2. This CDR3 spans 13 amino acids. With V trimmed by 0 bases and J by 7 bases, 2 bases remained unmatched. Looked up from germline, CDR1 is SGHRS and CDR2 is YFSETQ. The CDR3 here is CASSLDSGYTQYF. For the CDR3, the DNA is TGCGCCAGCAGCTTGGATAGCGGGTATACGCAGTATTTT.

This rearrangement joins TRBV5-4 to TRBJ2-3, with TRBD2 identical over 12 bases. Germline-derived CDR1 and CDR2 are SGHNT and YYREEE (reference sequence). With 4 bases clipped from V and 4 bases from J, the junction kept 7 bases outside the gene matches. There are 16 residues in the CDR3. CDR3 DNA sequence: TGTGCCAGCAGCCGACAACTAGCGGGAGGTGCAGATACGCAGTATTTT. Translation: CASSRQLAGGADTQYF.

The V call is TRBV30, the J call TRBJ1-5, with D unclear. This CDR3 comprises 13 residues. Trimming took 2 bases from V and 1 from J, leaving 6 bases between them. In germline, CDR1 is GTSNPN, CDR2 SVGIG (reference sequence). The CDR3: CAWSPLSNQPQHF. DNA of the CDR3: TGTGCCTGGAGTCCCTTAAGCAATCAGCCCCAGCATTTT.

The chain employs TRBV27 and TRBJ2-7, with a weak D call TRBD1 (5 bases). The germline gives CDR1 MNHEY, CDR2 SMNVEV (reference sequence). The V and J ends lost 6 bases and 8 bases respectively, with 23 bases between them. CDR3 size: 15 residues. CDR3: CASSILGVTTPQQYF. The DNA for the CDR3 is TGTGCCAGCAGCATCCTAGGGGTCACTACCCCTCAGCAGTACTTC.

The chain joins TRBV11-2 to TRBJ2-5; D unresolved. The germline V gene encodes CDR1 SGHAT and CDR2 FQNNGV. V was clipped by 1 base and J by 5 bases, with 8 bases between them. The CDR3 contains 13 residues. The CDR3 sequence is CASSLVVGETQYF. The DNA for the CDR3 is TGTGCCAGCAGCTTAGTCGTCGGGGAGACCCAGTACTTC.

The chain recombines TRBV13 with TRBJ2-7; 11 bases match TRBD1. V gave up 5 bases and J gave up 2 bases; unmatched junction bases: 5. The germline V gene has CDR1 PRHDT and CDR2 FYEKMQ (reference sequence). The CDR3 has 15 amino acids. In DNA form, the CDR3 reads TGTGCCAGCAGCAGGACAGGGGGCTCGGCCTACGAGCAGTACTTC. Residues: CASSRTGGSAYEQYF.

The rearrangement links TRBV28 to TRBJ2-7, with 7 positions matching TRBD1. The J segment lost 7 bases and the V segment lost 2 bases, leaving 8 bases of the junction unmatched. CDR1 and CDR2 (germline): MDHEN, SYDVKM. This CDR3 region has 14 residues. CDR3 sequence reads: CASSLVQARGEQYF. CDR3 in DNA: TGTGCCAGCAGTTTAGTGCAGGCCAGGGGGGAGCAGTACTTC.

The J gene is TRBJ2-7, the V gene TRBV5-1, with TRBD1 matching 10 bases. V lost 4 bases to trimming and J lost 3 bases; unmatched junction nucleotides: 10. This CDR3 region has 16 residues. Per germline, CDR1 SGHRS and CDR2 YFSETQ. The CDR3, as DNA: TGCGCCAGCAGCCCTCTGGGGGACAGGGGATACTACGAGCAGTACTTC. This sequence encodes CASSPLGDRGYYEQYF.

The rearrangement joins TRBV5-1 to TRBJ2-7; 10 nucleotides agree with TRBD1. Losses at the gene ends were 0 bases for V and 3 bases for J; bases not matched to a gene: 9. Germline lookup yields CDR1 SGHRS and CDR2 YFSETQ. CDR3 length equals 17 residues. Here the CDR3 reads CASSLGDRGRFHYEQYF. CDR3 DNA sequence: TGCGCCAGCAGCTTGGGTGACAGGGGGCGCTTCCACTACGAGCAGTACTTC.

This clone was detected only once. The rearrangement joins TRBV2 to TRBJ1-4; TRBD1 aligns across 10 bases. J was trimmed by 8 bases and V by 11 bases; bases with no gene match: 11. In germline, CDR1 is SNHLY, CDR2 FYNNEI. This CDR3 spans 14 amino acids. The CDR3 bases are TGTGCCGGGAAGAGACAGGGGGCCTGGGAAAAACTGTTTTTT. Translated: CAGKRQGAWEKLFF.

Only a few counts were recorded for this clone. The V and J genes are TRBV5-1 and TRBJ2-5, with TRBD1 identical over 9 bases. The CDR3 contains 15 residues. V shed 0 bases and J 5 bases; nucleotides not matched to a gene: 5. Per the germline V gene, CDR1 is SGHRS and CDR2 is YFSETQ. The CDR3 DNA reads TGCGCCAGCAGCTTGGGGGGACAGGGTTTGGAGACCCAGTACTTC. It specifies CASSLGGQGLETQYF.

The chain combines TRBV6-6 with TRBJ2-1; 9 bases fit TRBD2. The CDR3 consists of 15 residues. Germline trimming cut 6 bases from V and 9 bases from J; bases unmatched to any gene: 12. Germline loops: CDR1 MNHNY, CDR2 SVGAGI (reference sequence). CDR3 amino acids: CASSYNLAGASEQFF. CDR3 in DNA: TGTGCCAGCAGCTATAATTTAGCGGGAGCGTCTGAGCAGTTCTTC.

CDR3 sequence reads: CAWSPGSLSSEKLFF. The DNA for the CDR3 is TGTGCCTGGAGTCCCGGGTCTCTAAGCAGTGAAAAACTGTTTTTT. The J gene is TRBJ1-4, the V gene TRBV30; unclear D gene. V lost 2 bases to trimming and J lost 7 bases, with 17 bases between them. This CDR3 comprises 15 residues. Germline lookup yields CDR1 GTSNPN and CDR2 SVGIG (reference sequence).

V and J are TRBV7-2 and TRBJ2-1; 12 nucleotides match TRBD2. Unmatched junction bases numbered 12, after V lost 4 bases and J lost 5 bases. The germline gives CDR1 SGHTA, CDR2 FQGNSA. The CDR3 is 18 amino acids. This CDR3 reads CASSSPGGLAGVNNEQFF. The CDR3 DNA reads TGTGCCAGCAGCTCTCCTGGGGGACTAGCGGGCGTAAACAATGAGCAGTTCTTC.

Concerning this clone itself: Other nucleotide sequences in the sample specify the same CDR3. The chain couples TRBV7-2 to TRBJ1-5; TRBD1 might be the D (6 bases). The germline V gene encodes CDR1 SGHTA and CDR2 FQGNSA. The CDR3 is made up of 14 amino acids. Trimming took off 2 bases at V and 2 bases at J, with 7 bases between the two ends. The CDR3 sequence is CASSLSGGNQPQHF. The CDR3 DNA reads as TGTGCCAGCAGCTTATCAGGGGGCAATCAGCCCCAGCATTTT.

The chain combines TRBV5-1 with TRBJ1-4; D call uncertain. Germline values: CDR1 SGHRS, CDR2 YFSETQ. This CDR3 is 14 amino acids long. V gave up 0 bases and J gave up 7 bases, with 10 bases separating them. The DNA of the CDR3 is TGCGCCAGCAGCTTGGTATCGAGTAGTGAAAAACTGTTTTTT. This codes for CASSLVSSSEKLFF.

Concerning this clone: One end of the junction varies from germline; a read error may be responsible. The identical CDR3 is also encoded by other nucleotide sequences in the sample. The J gene is TRBJ2-3, the V gene TRBV6-5; 9 bases are a match to TRBD2. The germline gives CDR1 MNHEY, CDR2 SVGAGI. This CDR3 region has 16 residues. CDR3 DNA: TGTGCCAGCAGTTTAGGTAGCGGGAGAGGGACAGATACGCAGTATTTC. Its translation is CASSLGSGRGTDTQYF.

The rearrangement joins TRBV28 to TRBJ1-1, with a tentative D call TRBD1 (6 bases). The germline gives CDR1 MDHEN, CDR2 SYDVKM. The V gene lost 3 bases and the J gene lost 6 bases, with 14 bases spanning the gap. The CDR3 loop spans 14 amino acids. The CDR3 region is CASSFFRGGSEAFF. The DNA of the CDR3 is TGTGCCAGCAGTTTTTTTAGGGGGGGGTCTGAAGCTTTCTTT.

Only a few counts were recorded for this clone. The rearrangement uses TRBV6-5 and TRBJ2-3; D is unclear. The length of the CDR3 is 13 residues. With 2 bases removed from V and 3 bases from J, the gap between germline ends came to 6 bases. Germline V gene data show CDR1 as MNHEY and CDR2 as SVGAGI. The DNA of the CDR3 is TGTGCCAGCAGTTACCGGGTGACAGATACGCAGTATTTT. It yields the protein CASSYRVTDTQYF.

The chain links TRBV4-1 to TRBJ1-4; D is undetermined. The length of the CDR3 is 15 residues. The ends were cut back, 1 base at V and 0 bases at J, with 6 bases in the middle. CDR1 is MGHRA and CDR2 is YSYEKL in the germline V gene. CDR3 amino acids: CASSQVASTNEKLFF. Written as DNA, the CDR3 is TGCGCCAGCAGCCAAGTGGCATCAACTAATGAAAAACTGTTTTTT.

V is TRBV4-3 and J is TRBJ2-7; D is unresolved. The CDR3 consists of 13 residues. Germline V CDR1 and CDR2: LGHNA, YSLEER. Trimming took 0 bases from V and 6 from J, leaving 9 bases between them. CDR3 coding DNA: TGCGCCAGCAGCCAAGATATGGCTAGCGAGCAGTACTTC. It is translated as CASSQDMASEQYF.

The chain combines TRBV2 with TRBJ1-3; the D is unclear. The CDR3 spans 14 residues. Germline loops: CDR1 SNHLY, CDR2 FYNNEI. Trimming pared 6 bases from V and 0 bases from J, leaving 9 bases between. The CDR3 sequence is CASRGSNSGNTIYF. The DNA for the CDR3 is TGTGCCAGCAGGGGCAGCAACTCTGGAAACACCATATATTTT.